One and the same sample provided the 18 T cell receptor beta chains below, sequenced in a study of T cells in Graves' hyperthyroidism and ophthalmopathy. There were TCR beta CDR3 regions amplified from RNA transcripts. The HTBI primer set drove a first-round RT-PCR of the TCR CDR3. TCRdb fed the multiplex PCR reads into MiXCR, producing one record per CDR3 protein. In the table there are roughly 700,000 distinct CDR3 sequences, 15% to 20% of which are singletons. The sample taken for sequencing was blood. Source of these receptors: a man in his forties or fifties with Graves' hyperthyroidism.

This clonotype was counted at least ten times. V is TRBV10-1 and J is TRBJ2-1, with 9 nucleotides matching TRBD2. CDR3 length equals 18 residues. Trimming cost V 3 bases and J 8 bases; bases outside gene matches: 17. Germline-derived CDR1 and CDR2 are WNHNN and SYGVQD (reference sequence). This CDR3 is CASSDYPSGKGKADEQFF. In DNA form, the CDR3 reads TGCGCCAGCAGTGATTATCCTAGCGGGAAGGGCAAGGCCGATGAGCAGTTCTTC.

This clonotype came up a few times. A much larger clonotype is one base distant, so this may be a read error. DNA for the CDR3: TGTGCCACCAGTCATCTAGCGGGGAAAAGAGATTCGAACACCGGGGAGCTGTTTTTT. Protein: CATSHLAGKRDSNTGELFF. The rearrangement joins TRBV24-1 to TRBJ2-2; 9 positions match TRBD2. This CDR3 has 19 amino acids. After removal of 6 bases from V and 0 bases from J, the junction contained 13 bases not matched to a gene. Germline V gene data show CDR1 as KGHDR and CDR2 as SFDVKD.

This clonotype was found a few times. A junction boundary mismatches the germline segment, possibly from a read error. The chain carries TRBV6-1 and TRBJ1-6; possible D gene TRBD1, 5 bases. The CDR3 is made up of 15 amino acids. Germline-derived CDR1 and CDR2 are MNHNS and SASEGT. The CDR3 sequence: CASNSRPQVDSPFHF. The CDR3 nucleotides read TGTGCCAGCAACTCCCGGCCACAGGTTGATTCACCCTTCCACTTT.

The gene calls are TRBV6-2 or TRBV6-3 and TRBJ2-1; TRBD1 aligns across 10 bases. Germline V gives CDR1 MNHEY, CDR2 SVGEGT. The CDR3 length is 15 residues. Losses at the gene ends were 2 bases for V and 4 bases for J; bases not matched to a gene: 2. The CDR3 is CASSYRDRGYNEQFF. CDR3 nucleotides: TGTGCCAGCAGTTACCGGGACAGGGGATACAATGAGCAGTTCTTC.

This clonotype was seen repeatedly, ten times or more. The chain joins TRBV28 to TRBJ2-6, with D unresolved. The CDR3 runs 18 residues. From germline, CDR1 is MDHEN and CDR2 SYDVKM. The germline V and J ends were trimmed by 5 bases and 0 bases, with 17 bases remaining between them. The CDR3 DNA follows: TGTGCCAGCAGTACCCGGGCAGTAACCCACTCTGGGGCCAACGTCCTGACTTTC. Protein product: CASSTRAVTHSGANVLTF.

This clonotype was observed many times. This chain links TRBV7-9 with TRBJ2-2; D might be TRBD1 (6 bases). V dropped 3 bases and J dropped 6 bases, with 11 bases sitting between them. Germline-derived CDR1 and CDR2 are SEHNR and FQNEAQ (reference sequence). CDR3 length equals 14 residues. CDR3 residues: CASSLSAGAGELFF. As DNA, the CDR3 is TGTGCCAGCAGCTTGTCGGCAGGGGCCGGGGAGCTGTTTTTT.

This clonotype showed up many times. The chain has TRBV28 and TRBJ2-5, with 8 bases aligning to TRBD1. Looked up from germline, CDR1 is MDHEN and CDR2 is SYDVKM. The CDR3 covers 13 residues. With V trimmed by 7 bases and J by 6 bases, 7 bases remained unmatched. The CDR3 nucleotides read TGTGCCAGCAAGGGGAGCAGGGGGCAGACCCAGTACTTC. This translates into CASKGSRGQTQYF.

This sequence joins TRBV6-5 and TRBJ2-7, with D tentatively TRBD1 (6 bases). From germline, CDR1 is MNHEY and CDR2 SVGAGI. Trimming pared 3 bases from V and 8 bases from J, leaving 14 bases between. The CDR3 has 13 amino acids. CDR3 bases: TGTGCCAGCAGTTATGGGGGCCAGCGTAAGCAGTACTTC. This gives the protein CASSYGGQRKQYF.

This clonotype appeared many times. This chain connects TRBV2 to TRBJ2-6, with D uncertain. Trimming cost V 6 bases and J 1 base, with 22 bases left between them. The CDR3 contains 19 residues. Germline CDR1 SNHLY, CDR2 FYNNEI. The CDR3 bases are TGTGCCAGCAGAGTCCCGGCGGATTGGTTGCGATCTGGGGCCAACGTCCTGACTTTC. This sequence encodes CASRVPADWLRSGANVLTF.

This chain connects TRBV14 to TRBJ2-3, with 9 bases aligning to TRBD2. V shed 2 bases and J 3 bases; nucleotides not matched to a gene: 12. This CDR3 region has 18 residues. Germline V gene sequence: CDR1 SGHDN, CDR2 FVKESK. CDR3: CASSQPPEQRGVTDTQYF. CDR3 bases: TGTGCCAGCAGCCAACCTCCGGAGCAGCGGGGGGTTACAGATACGCAGTATTTT. The full variable domain, with the rest looked up from reference TRBV14 and TRBJ2-3, is EAGVTQFPSHSVIEKGQTVTLRCDPISGHDNLYWYRRVMGKEIKFLLHFVKESKQDESGMPNNRFLAERTGGTYSTLKVQPAELEDSGVYFCASSQPPEQRGVTDTQYFGPGTRLTVL.

This clonotype was seen a few times. The genes are TRBV27 and TRBJ2-2; 9 bases agree with TRBD1. CDR3 length: 16 amino acids. V shed 0 bases, J shed 6 bases, and the junction held 5 bases outside the gene matches. The germline gives CDR1 MNHEY, CDR2 SMNVEV (reference sequence). CDR3 nucleotides: TGTGCCAGCAGTTTATCTGGGACAGGGTACCCCGGGGAGCTGTTTTTT. Its translation: CASSLSGTGYPGELFF.

This clonotype showed up many times. The chain employs TRBV5-1 and TRBJ1-2; perhaps TRBD1 as D (6 bases). Germline CDR1 SGHRS, CDR2 YFSETQ. The V end lost 0 bases, the J end lost 1 base, and 13 bases lay between the germline ends. CDR3 size: 16 residues. CDR3 protein: CASSLELGQNNYGYTF. In DNA, the CDR3 is TGCGCCAGCAGCTTGGAACTAGGACAGAATAACTATGGCTACACCTTC.

This clonotype was observed a few times. The chain joins TRBV7-3 to TRBJ2-1; D is perhaps TRBD2 (6 bases). Between the trimmed V and J ends, which lost 5 bases and 5 bases, there was a span of 13 bases. CDR3 length: 14 amino acids. The germline V gene encodes CDR1 SGHTA and CDR2 FQGTGA. The DNA for the CDR3 is TGTGCCAGCAGCACGGGACTCGATAACAATGAGCAGTTCTTC. The encoded protein is CASSTGLDNNEQFF.

Note on this clonotype: A much larger clone is a single base away; this may be a read error. The missing conserved phenylalanine or tryptophan at the end of this CDR3 makes a read error likely. This sequence joins TRBV9 and TRBJ1-2; TRBD1 is a possible D gene (5 bases). V was pared by 4 bases and J by 7 bases, with 17 bases between. The CDR3 is 14 amino acids. Germline lookup yields CDR1 SGDLS and CDR2 YYNGEE. Here the CDR3 DNA reads TGTGCCAGCAGCTTAGAGGCAGGGCGGGGTGGCTACACCCTC. Protein sequence: CASSLEAGRGGYTL.

In its sample, this clonotype was seen many times. The gene calls are TRBV7-2 and TRBJ2-5; no clear D. Trimming removed 5 bases from V and 1 base from J, with 14 bases in between. This CDR3 region has 15 residues. In germline, CDR1 is SGHTA, CDR2 FQGNSA. Here the CDR3 DNA reads TGTGCCAGCAGCGGTAGAATTGGCGGCCAAGAGACCCAGTACTTC. Translating gives CASSGRIGGQETQYF.

The chain employs TRBV20-1 and TRBJ1-1; TRBD1 matches 8 bases. The length of the CDR3 is 16 residues. The junction had 8 bases not matched to a gene; V was cut back by 2 bases and J by 0 bases. Germline lookup yields CDR1 DFQATT and CDR2 SNEGSKA (reference sequence). The CDR3 spells CSARSPPGQVNTEAFF. Written as DNA, the CDR3 is TGCAGTGCTAGATCTCCGCCGGGACAGGTGAACACTGAAGCTTTCTTT.

The chain is built from TRBV29-1 and TRBJ1-2; 8 bases fit TRBD1. The CDR3 consists of 16 residues. Germline trimming cut 4 bases from V and 4 bases from J; bases unmatched to any gene: 14. Germline-derived CDR1 and CDR2 are SQVTM and ANQGSEA. CDR3: CSVVAWDRKAIYGYTF. DNA of the CDR3: TGCAGCGTTGTTGCTTGGGACAGGAAAGCAATCTATGGCTACACCTTC. The whole variable domain, remainder taken from reference TRBV29-1 and TRBJ1-2, is SAVISQKPSRDICQRGTSLTIQCQVDSQVTMMFWYRQQPGQSLTLIATANQGSEATYESGFVIDKFPISRPNLTFSTLTVSNMSPEDSSIYLCSVVAWDRKAIYGYTFGSGTRLTVV.

This clonotype was observed at least ten times. The rearrangement joins TRBV2 to TRBJ2-7; 9 bases map to TRBD1. V dropped 10 bases and J dropped 2; count of bases not matched to a gene: 12. This CDR3 has 15 residues. Germline V gene data show CDR1 as SNHLY and CDR2 as FYNNEI. CDR3 sequence (DNA): TGTGCCACCCTAAGGGGAAGGACAGGGGCCTACGAGCAGTACTTC. It codes for CATLRGRTGAYEQYF.